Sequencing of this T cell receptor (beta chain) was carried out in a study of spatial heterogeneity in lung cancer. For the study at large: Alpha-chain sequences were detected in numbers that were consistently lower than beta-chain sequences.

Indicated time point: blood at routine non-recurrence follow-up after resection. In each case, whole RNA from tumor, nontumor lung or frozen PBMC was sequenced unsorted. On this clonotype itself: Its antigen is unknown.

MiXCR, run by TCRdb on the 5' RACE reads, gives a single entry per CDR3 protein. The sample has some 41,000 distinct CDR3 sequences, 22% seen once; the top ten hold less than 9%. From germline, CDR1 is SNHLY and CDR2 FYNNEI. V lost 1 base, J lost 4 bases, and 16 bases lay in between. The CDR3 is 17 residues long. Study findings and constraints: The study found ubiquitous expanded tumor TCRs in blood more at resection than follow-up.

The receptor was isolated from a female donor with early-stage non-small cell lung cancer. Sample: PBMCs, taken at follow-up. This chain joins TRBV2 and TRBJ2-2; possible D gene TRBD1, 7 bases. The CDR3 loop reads CASSEEKGAGTTGELFF. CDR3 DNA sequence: TGTGCCAGCAGTGAAGAGAAGGGGGCGGGGACCACCGGGGAGCTGTTTTTT.